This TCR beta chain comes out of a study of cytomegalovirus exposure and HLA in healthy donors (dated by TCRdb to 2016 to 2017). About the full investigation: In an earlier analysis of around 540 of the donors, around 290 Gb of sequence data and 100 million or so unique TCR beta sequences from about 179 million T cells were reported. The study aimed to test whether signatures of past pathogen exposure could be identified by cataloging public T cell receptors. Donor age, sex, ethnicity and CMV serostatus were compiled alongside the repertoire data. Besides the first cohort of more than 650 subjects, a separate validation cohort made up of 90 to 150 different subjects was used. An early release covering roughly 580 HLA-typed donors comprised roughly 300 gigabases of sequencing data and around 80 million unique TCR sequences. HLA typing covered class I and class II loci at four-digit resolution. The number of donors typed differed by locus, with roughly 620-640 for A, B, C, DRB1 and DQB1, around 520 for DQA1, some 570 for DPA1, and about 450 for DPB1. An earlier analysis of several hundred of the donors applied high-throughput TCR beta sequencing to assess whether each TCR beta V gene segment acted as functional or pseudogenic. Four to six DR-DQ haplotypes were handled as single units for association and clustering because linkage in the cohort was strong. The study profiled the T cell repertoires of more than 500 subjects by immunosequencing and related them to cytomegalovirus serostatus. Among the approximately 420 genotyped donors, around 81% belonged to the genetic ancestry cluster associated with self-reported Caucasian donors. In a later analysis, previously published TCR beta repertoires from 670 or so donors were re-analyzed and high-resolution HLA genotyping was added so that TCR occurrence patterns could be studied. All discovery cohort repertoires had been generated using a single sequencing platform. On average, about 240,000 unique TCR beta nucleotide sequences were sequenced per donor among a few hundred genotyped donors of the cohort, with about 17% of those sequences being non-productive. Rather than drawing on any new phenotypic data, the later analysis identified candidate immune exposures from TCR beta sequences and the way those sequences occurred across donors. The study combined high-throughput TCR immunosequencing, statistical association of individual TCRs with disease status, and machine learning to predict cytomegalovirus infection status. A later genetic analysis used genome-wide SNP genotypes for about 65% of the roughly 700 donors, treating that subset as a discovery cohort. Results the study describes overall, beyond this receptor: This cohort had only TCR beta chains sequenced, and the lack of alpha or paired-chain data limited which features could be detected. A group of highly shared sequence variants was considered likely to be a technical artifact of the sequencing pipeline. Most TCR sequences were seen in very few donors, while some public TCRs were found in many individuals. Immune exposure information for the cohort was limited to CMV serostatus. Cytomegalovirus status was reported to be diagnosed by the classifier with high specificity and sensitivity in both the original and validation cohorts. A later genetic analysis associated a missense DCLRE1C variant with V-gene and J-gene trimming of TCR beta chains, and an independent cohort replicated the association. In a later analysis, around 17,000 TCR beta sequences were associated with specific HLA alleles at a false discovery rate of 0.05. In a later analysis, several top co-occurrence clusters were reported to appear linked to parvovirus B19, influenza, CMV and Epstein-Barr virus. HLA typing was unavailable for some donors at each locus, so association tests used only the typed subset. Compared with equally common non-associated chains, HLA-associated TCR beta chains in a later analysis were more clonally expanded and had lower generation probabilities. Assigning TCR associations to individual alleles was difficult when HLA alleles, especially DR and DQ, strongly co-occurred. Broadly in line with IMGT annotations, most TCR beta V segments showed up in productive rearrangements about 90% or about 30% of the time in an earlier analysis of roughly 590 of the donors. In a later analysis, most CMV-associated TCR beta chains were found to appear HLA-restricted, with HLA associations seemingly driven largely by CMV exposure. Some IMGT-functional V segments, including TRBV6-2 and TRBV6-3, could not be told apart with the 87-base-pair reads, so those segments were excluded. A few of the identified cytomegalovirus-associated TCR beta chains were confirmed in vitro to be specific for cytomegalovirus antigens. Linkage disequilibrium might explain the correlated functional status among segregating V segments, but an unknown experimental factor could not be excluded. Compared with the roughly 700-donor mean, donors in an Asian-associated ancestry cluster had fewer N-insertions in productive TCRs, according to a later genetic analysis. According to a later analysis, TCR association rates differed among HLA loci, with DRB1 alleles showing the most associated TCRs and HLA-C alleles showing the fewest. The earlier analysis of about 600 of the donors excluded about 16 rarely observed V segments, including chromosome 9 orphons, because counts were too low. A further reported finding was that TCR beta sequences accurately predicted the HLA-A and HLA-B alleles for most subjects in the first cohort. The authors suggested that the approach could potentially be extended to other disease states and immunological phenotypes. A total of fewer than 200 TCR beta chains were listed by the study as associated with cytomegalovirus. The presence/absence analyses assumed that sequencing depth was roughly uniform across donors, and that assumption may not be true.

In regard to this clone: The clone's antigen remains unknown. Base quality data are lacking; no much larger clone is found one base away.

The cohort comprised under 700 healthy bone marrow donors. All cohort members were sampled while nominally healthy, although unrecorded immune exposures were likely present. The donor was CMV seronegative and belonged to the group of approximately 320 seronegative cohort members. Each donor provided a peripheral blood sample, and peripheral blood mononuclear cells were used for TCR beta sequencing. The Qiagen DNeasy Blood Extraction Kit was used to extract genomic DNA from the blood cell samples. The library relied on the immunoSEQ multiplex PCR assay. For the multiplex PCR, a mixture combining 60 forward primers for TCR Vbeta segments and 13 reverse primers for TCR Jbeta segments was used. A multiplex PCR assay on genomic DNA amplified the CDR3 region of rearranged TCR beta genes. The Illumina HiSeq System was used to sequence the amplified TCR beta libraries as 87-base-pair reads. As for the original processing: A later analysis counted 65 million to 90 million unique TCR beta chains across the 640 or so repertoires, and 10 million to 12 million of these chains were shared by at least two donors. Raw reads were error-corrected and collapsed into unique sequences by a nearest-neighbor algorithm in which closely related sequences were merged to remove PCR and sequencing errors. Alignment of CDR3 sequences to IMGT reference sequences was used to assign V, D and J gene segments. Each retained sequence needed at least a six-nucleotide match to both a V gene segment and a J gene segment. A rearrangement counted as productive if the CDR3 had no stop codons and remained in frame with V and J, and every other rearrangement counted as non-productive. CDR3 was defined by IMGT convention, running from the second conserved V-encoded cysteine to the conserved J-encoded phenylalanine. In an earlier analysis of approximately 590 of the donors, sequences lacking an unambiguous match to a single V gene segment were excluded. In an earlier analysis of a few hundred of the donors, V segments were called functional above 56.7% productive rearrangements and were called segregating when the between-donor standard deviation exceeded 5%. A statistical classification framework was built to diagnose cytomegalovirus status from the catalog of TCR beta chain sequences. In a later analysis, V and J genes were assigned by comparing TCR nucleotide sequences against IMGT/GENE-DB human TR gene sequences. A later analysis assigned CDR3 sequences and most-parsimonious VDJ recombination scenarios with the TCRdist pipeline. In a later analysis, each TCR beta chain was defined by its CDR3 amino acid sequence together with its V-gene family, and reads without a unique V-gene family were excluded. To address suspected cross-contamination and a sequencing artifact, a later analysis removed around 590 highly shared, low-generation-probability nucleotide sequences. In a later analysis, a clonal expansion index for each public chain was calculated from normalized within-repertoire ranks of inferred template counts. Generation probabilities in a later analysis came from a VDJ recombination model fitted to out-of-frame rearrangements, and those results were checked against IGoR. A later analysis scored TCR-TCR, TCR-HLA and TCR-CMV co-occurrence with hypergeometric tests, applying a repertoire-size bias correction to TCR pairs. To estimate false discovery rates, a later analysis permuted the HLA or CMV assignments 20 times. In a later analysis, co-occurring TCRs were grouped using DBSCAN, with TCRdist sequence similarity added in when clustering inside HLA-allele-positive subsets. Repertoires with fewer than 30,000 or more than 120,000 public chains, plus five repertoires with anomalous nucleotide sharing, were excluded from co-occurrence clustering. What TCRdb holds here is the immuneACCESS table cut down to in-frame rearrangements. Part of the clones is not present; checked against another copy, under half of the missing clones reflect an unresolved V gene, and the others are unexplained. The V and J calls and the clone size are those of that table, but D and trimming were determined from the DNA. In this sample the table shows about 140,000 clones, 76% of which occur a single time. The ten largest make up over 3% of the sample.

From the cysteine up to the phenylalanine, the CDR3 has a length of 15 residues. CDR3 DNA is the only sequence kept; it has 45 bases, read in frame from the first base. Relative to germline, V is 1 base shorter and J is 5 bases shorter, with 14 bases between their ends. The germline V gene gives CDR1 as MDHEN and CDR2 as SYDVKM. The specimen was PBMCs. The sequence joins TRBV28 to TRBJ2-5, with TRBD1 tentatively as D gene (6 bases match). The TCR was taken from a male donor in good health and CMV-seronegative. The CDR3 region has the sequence CASSLSRGRVETQYF. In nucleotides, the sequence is TGTGCCAGCAGTTTATCCAGGGGTCGGGTTGAGACCCAGTACTTC.